What follows are 9 T cell receptor beta chains derived from one specimen sequenced in a study of cytomegalovirus exposure and HLA in healthy donors. PCR employed 60 Vbeta and 13 Jbeta primers. Method: immunoSEQ multiplex PCR; TCRdb's copy keeps in-frame clones and lacks some. The sample data list about 54,000 clones. The source material was PBMCs. These receptors were collected from a woman aged 40 to 50 in good health and CMV-seronegative.

The J gene is TRBJ2-2, the V gene TRBV7-2; 9 nucleotides match TRBD2. This CDR3 is built from 17 residues. V lost 5 bases and J lost 2; bases outside the gene matches: 9. From germline, CDR1 is SGHTA and CDR2 FQGNSA. In DNA form, the CDR3 reads TGTGCCAGCAGCCCCCGTCCAGCGGGAGGCAACACCGGGGAGCTGTTTTTT. Amino acids: CASSPRPAGGNTGELFF.

This sequence joins TRBV10-3 and TRBJ2-2; 11 positions match TRBD2. Trimming at V came to 0 bases and at J to 7 bases, leaving 13 bases not matched to a gene. Germline values: CDR1 ENHRY, CDR2 SYGVKD. The CDR3 runs 19 residues. CDR3 sequence: CAISESASGRPRPGGELFF. CDR3 sequence (DNA): TGTGCCATCAGTGAGTCGGCTAGCGGGAGGCCCCGCCCAGGCGGGGAGCTGTTTTTT.

The rearrangement joins TRBV19 to TRBJ1-6; no definite D call. The CDR3 runs to 16 residues. Trimming took 3 bases from V and 0 from J, leaving 9 bases between them. The germline CDR1 and CDR2 sequences are LNHDA and SQIVND (reference sequence). CDR3 residues: CASSISPSSYNSPLHF. The CDR3 DNA follows: TGTGCCAGTAGTATTTCCCCGAGCTCCTATAATTCACCCCTCCACTTT.

The chain employs TRBV30 and TRBJ1-1, with D hard to call. The V end lost 0 bases, the J end lost 0 bases, and 20 bases lay between the germline ends. The CDR3 is made up of 18 amino acids. Germline values: CDR1 GTSNPN, CDR2 SVGIG (reference sequence). The CDR3 DNA follows: TGTGCCTGGAGTGTGTCCCTCCTTTTCACAGCTCTGAACACTGAAGCTTTCTTT. Translated, it gives CAWSVSLLFTALNTEAFF.

The CDR3 DNA sequence: TGTGCCAGCAGCAACAGGGAGACCGACGAGCAGTACTTC. It translates to CASSNRETDEQYF. This chain joins TRBV6-5 and TRBJ2-7, with a weak D call TRBD1 (6 bases). V gave up 6 bases and J gave up 5 bases, with 14 bases separating them. Germline CDR1 reads MNHEY; CDR2 reads SVGAGI. This CDR3 region has 13 residues.

This chain joins TRBV4-3 and TRBJ2-3, with a weak D call TRBD2 (5 bases). Germline V gene sequence: CDR1 LGHNA, CDR2 YSLEER. The length of the CDR3 is 18 residues. V dropped 0 bases and J dropped 2 bases, with 18 bases sitting between them. CDR3 region: CASSQDASTAPTTDTQYF. The CDR3 nucleotides read TGCGCCAGCAGCCAAGATGCTAGCACAGCGCCCACCACAGATACGCAGTATTTT.

In DNA form, the CDR3 reads TGCGCCAGCAGCCAAGGACAGGTCGGGCTGAACACTGAAGCTTTCTTT. Protein: CASSQGQVGLNTEAFF. The V gene is TRBV4-1, the J gene TRBJ1-1; TRBD1 is a possible D gene (6 bases). The CDR3 covers 16 residues. Germline CDR1 MGHRA, CDR2 YSYEKL. V was cut by 1 base and J by 0 bases, with 12 bases left in between.

V and J are TRBV7-6 and TRBJ2-6; D might be TRBD1 (6 bases). Germline V gene sequence: CDR1 SGHVS, CDR2 FNYEAQ. V lost 5 bases to trimming and J lost 0 bases, with 11 bases between them. The CDR3 has 16 residues. The CDR3 protein is CASSLDSLSGANVLTF. The CDR3 DNA is TGTGCCAGCAGCCTGGACAGTCTCTCTGGGGCCAACGTCCTGACTTTC.

The J gene is TRBJ1-6, the V gene TRBV18; 7 bases match TRBD1. Germline CDR1 is KGHSH and CDR2 is LQKENI. The CDR3 consists of 14 residues. Germline trimming cut 3 bases from V and 10 bases from J; bases unmatched to any gene: 6. The CDR3 loop is CASSPTDRESPLHF. CDR3 sequence (DNA): TGTGCCAGCTCACCCACCGACAGGGAATCACCCCTCCACTTT.